This T cell receptor beta chain is drawn from a study of blood T cells in healthy people across ages. Whole-study findings and limits: Conclusively comparing naive with antigen-experienced cells was impossible with unsorted PBMCs. Higher diversity, along with more naive CD4+ cells, distinguished long-lived donors from aged donors.

As to this clonotype: Its specificity is not known.

The CDR3 contains 14 residues. V lost 5 bases and J lost 5; bases outside the gene matches: 5. Per the germline V gene, CDR1 is SEHNR and CDR2 is FQNEAQ (reference sequence). Combining a sample-barcoded 5' primer with a J-beta primer mix, a second PCR ran for roughly 7 to 12 cycles. In TCRdb, the 5' RACE reads were re-called with MiXCR into one record per CDR3 protein. Here the sample spans around 800,000 distinct CDR3 sequences, 53% being singletons. This sequence originates from a man older than 75 in good health. The sequenced material came from blood. The chain couples TRBV7-9 to TRBJ2-3; 9 bases map to TRBD2. The CDR3 DNA sequence: TGTGCCAGCAGCCTTAGCGGGAGAGGAGATACGCAGTATTTT. Encoded protein: CASSLSGRGDTQYF.